What follows describes a single TCR beta chain. Antigen: not known. Sample-barcoded 5' priming and a J-beta primer mix drove a second PCR of about 6 to 12 cycles. Researchers report that a template-switch adaptor with 12 random nucleotides tagged each cDNA molecule. TCRdb used MiXCR to reprocess the 5' RACE reads, holding one entry per CDR3 protein. The table lists about 1 million distinct CDR3 sequences, 35% to 55% of them singletons. The data were taken from a study of blood T cells in healthy people across ages. Study conclusions and caveats: Long-lived donors exceeded aged donors in naive CD4+ cells and diversity. With age, beta diversity per million T cells declined roughly linearly, significantly by 30 to 50. Strong correlation linked observed beta diversity and percent naive T cells.

Trimming left V 7 bases short and J 2 bases short, with 11 bases between. The germline CDR1 and CDR2 sequences are KGHDR and SFDVKD. This CDR3 is built from 14 residues. The receptor was isolated from a woman in her sixties in good health. This chain links TRBV24-1 with TRBJ2-1; weak D call: TRBD2 (6 bases). The sequencing sample was made of blood. CDR3: CATSRGNTYNEQFF. CDR3 DNA: TGTGCCACCAGCCGCGGGAATACCTACAATGAGCAGTTCTTC.